This T cell receptor beta chain was profiled in a study of early T cells in non-severe SARS-CoV-2 infection. On the study more broadly: It was bulk RNA from unsorted whole blood that was sequenced, and the chains were unpaired. Whole-study results and caveats: VDJdb-based matching was biased toward anti-spike CD8 responses and missed private and CD4 specificities.

This clonotype was seen a few times. The antigen is unknown. TCRdb used MiXCR to reprocess the 5' RACE reads, holding one entry per CDR3 protein. The table has some 80,000 distinct CDR3 sequences, around 13% seen once; the top ten hold under 1.5%. The V gene lost 1 base and the J gene lost 3 bases, with 15 bases spanning the gap. Germline CDR1 LGHNA, CDR2 YNFKEQ. The CDR3 runs to 16 residues. The TCR originated in an adult who was a healthcare worker with PCR-confirmed SARS-CoV-2 infection or an uninfected control (not recorded which). The chain has TRBV4-2 and TRBJ1-1, with D hard to call. Sequenced sample: whole blood. The CDR3 nucleotides read TGTGCCAGCAGCCAAGTACGTGAGCCAGCGGACACTGAAGCTTTCTTT. Protein product: CASSQVREPADTEAFF.